These 16 T cell receptor beta chains share one sample of origin, sequenced in a study of blood T cell repertoires in COVID-19. Only in-frame clones appear in the TCRdb table, and some are missing; sequencing was by immunoSEQ multiplex PCR. The sample lists about 190,000 clones; roughly 80% were seen once. The sample taken for sequencing was peripheral blood. These receptors all come from a man aged 50-60 years who had recovered from COVID-19.

This chain uses TRBV6-5 with TRBJ2-1; 8 bases map to TRBD2. CDR3 size: 14 residues. Germline V CDR1 and CDR2: MNHEY, SVGAGI. V dropped 10 bases and J dropped 6; count of bases not matched to a gene: 11. The CDR3 is CATLASGSLNEQFF. The CDR3 DNA sequence: TGTGCCACCCTAGCGAGCGGGAGCCTCAATGAGCAGTTCTTC.

The V and J genes are TRBV5-1 and TRBJ2-5; 12 bases map to TRBD2. Per germline, CDR1 SGHRS and CDR2 YFSETQ. This CDR3 has 19 residues. V shed 1 base and J 2 bases; nucleotides not matched to a gene: 12. The DNA of the CDR3 is TGCGCCAGCAGCTTGTTCCTAGCGGGAGGGCCAGTGGATCAAGAGACCCAGTACTTC. As protein: CASSLFLAGGPVDQETQYF.

This chain links TRBV19 with TRBJ1-1; TRBD1 might be the D (5 bases). The CDR3 has 15 amino acids. Per germline, CDR1 LNHDA and CDR2 SQIVND (reference sequence). The V and J ends lost 2 bases and 1 base respectively, with 11 bases between them. Here the CDR3 DNA reads TGTGCCAGTAGTATATTGGGGGGTTCGAACACTGAAGCTTTCTTT. Translation gives CASSILGGSNTEAFF.

The V call is TRBV7-8, the J call TRBJ2-5, with TRBD2 identical over 10 bases. This CDR3 has 16 residues. V lost 4 bases and J lost 2; bases outside the gene matches: 7. Germline CDR1 is SGHVS and CDR2 is FQNEAQ. The DNA of the CDR3 is TGTGCCAGCAGCTCTAGATCTAGCGGGAGTCAAGAGACCCAGTACTTC. This sequence encodes CASSSRSSGSQETQYF.

The chain carries TRBV27 and TRBJ1-3; D might be TRBD1 (6 bases). Trimming stripped 4 bases from V and 3 bases from J, with 16 bases between. Germline V gives CDR1 MNHEY, CDR2 SMNVEV (reference sequence). This CDR3 comprises 16 residues. The CDR3 region is CASSYRGRGGGNTIYF. The CDR3 nucleotides read TGTGCCAGCAGTTATCGGGGCAGGGGTGGTGGAAACACCATATATTTT.

The chain couples TRBV10-3 to TRBJ1-2; no definite D call. The CDR3 spans 14 residues. Trimming pared 7 bases from V and 2 bases from J, leaving 14 bases between. Germline V CDR1 and CDR2: ENHRY, SYGVKD. The chain's CDR3 is CAITTPGGNYGYTF. CDR3 sequence (DNA): TGTGCCATCACCACACCGGGAGGAAACTATGGCTACACCTTC.

The rearrangement links TRBV4-3 to TRBJ2-1; TRBD2 aligns across 9 bases. V lost 0 bases to trimming and J lost 6 bases; unmatched junction nucleotides: 9. Germline-derived CDR1 and CDR2 are LGHNA and YSLEER. The CDR3 spans 17 residues. The CDR3 DNA sequence: TGCGCCAGCAGCCAAGACCCGGGGCGGGAGGGTGGCAATGAGCAGTTCTTC. It yields the protein CASSQDPGREGGNEQFF.

This clone has just one count. CDR3 amino acids: CASSFHRGVLYNEQFF. The CDR3 bases are TGTGCCAGCAGCTTCCATCGGGGAGTACTCTACAATGAGCAGTTCTTC. The rearrangement links TRBV7-8 to TRBJ2-1, with a weak D call TRBD2 (5 bases). CDR1 and CDR2 (germline): SGHVS, FQNEAQ. The CDR3 spans 16 residues. V dropped 3 bases and J dropped 3 bases, with 15 bases sitting between them.

The rearrangement uses TRBV6-1 and TRBJ2-7; 9 nucleotides match TRBD2. Trimming cost V 0 bases and J 5 bases; bases outside gene matches: 5. Germline V gene sequence: CDR1 MNHNS, CDR2 SASEGT. CDR3 size: 15 residues. The CDR3: CASSEASGSSHEQYF. The CDR3 coding sequence is TGTGCCAGCAGTGAAGCTAGCGGGAGTAGCCACGAGCAGTACTTC.

The gene calls are TRBV3-1 (or the pseudogene TRBV3-2) and TRBJ1-2; 7 bases agree with TRBD1. Unmatched junction bases numbered 11, after V lost 6 bases and J lost 7 bases. The CDR3 covers 14 residues. CDR1 and CDR2 (germline): LGHDT, YNNKEL (reference sequence). Here the CDR3 DNA reads TGTGCCAGCAGTCAACGTCCAGGGGGTTCTGGCTACACCTTC. Protein: CASSQRPGGSGYTF.

The table lists this clone with a count of one. V usage is TRBV28 and J usage is TRBJ1-5; tentatively, D is TRBD1 (6 bases). From germline, CDR1 is MDHEN and CDR2 SYDVKM. Between the trimmed V and J ends, which lost 1 base and 5 bases, there was a span of 21 bases. This CDR3 contains 18 residues. CDR3 in DNA: TGTGCCAGCAGTTTATCCACAGACAGGCCCCGGGCCGATCAGCCCCAGCATTTT. This encodes CASSLSTDRPRADQPQHF.

The chain combines TRBV7-2 with TRBJ2-1; 11 nucleotides align to TRBD2. There are 15 residues in the CDR3. Germline assignment: CDR1 SGHTA and CDR2 FQGNSA. Trimming at V came to 4 bases and at J to 6 bases, leaving 5 bases not matched to a gene. In DNA, the CDR3 is TGTGCCAGCAGCTCCGTAGCGGGAGGGTCCAATGAGCAGTTCTTC. Its translation: CASSSVAGGSNEQFF.

This chain uses TRBV18 with TRBJ2-7; 7 bases match TRBD1. CDR3 length: 15 residues. From germline, CDR1 is KGHSH and CDR2 LQKENI. Losses at the gene ends were 3 bases for V and 3 bases for J; bases not matched to a gene: 8. The CDR3 coding sequence is TGTGCCAGCTCACCCTCGTCGACAGGGAACTACGAGCAGTACTTC. It encodes CASSPSSTGNYEQYF. Full variable domain (remainder filled in from reference TRBV18 and TRBJ2-7): NAGVMQNPRHLVRRRGQEARLRCSPMKGHSHVYWYRQLPEEGLKFMVYLQKENIIDESGMPKERFSAEFPKEGPSILRIQQVVRGDSAAYFCASSPSSTGNYEQYFGPGTRLTVT.

This rearrangement joins TRBV15 to TRBJ2-7; TRBD2 matches at 10 bases. CDR1 and CDR2 (germline): LNHNV, YYDKDF (reference sequence). This CDR3 contains 16 residues. V was clipped by 0 bases and J by 3 bases; unmatched bases: 5. CDR3 protein: CATSRDLAGGSYEQYF. In nucleotides, the CDR3 is TGTGCCACCAGCAGAGATTTAGCGGGAGGAAGCTACGAGCAGTACTTC. The full variable domain, in which reference TRBV15 and TRBJ2-7 provide the parts outside the CDR3, is DAMVIQNPRYQVTQFGKPVTLSCSQTLNHNVMYWYQQKSSQAPKLLFHYYDKDFNNEADTPDNFQSRRPNTSFCFLDIRSPGLGDTAMYLCATSRDLAGGSYEQYFGPGTRLTVT.

The V and J genes are TRBV28 and TRBJ1-6; no clear D gene. From germline, CDR1 is MDHEN and CDR2 SYDVKM. V was pared by 3 bases and J by 5 bases, with 14 bases between. The CDR3 spans 16 residues. The CDR3 DNA reads TGTGCCAGCAGTTTGGTCCTAACGGGGAATAATTCACCCCTCCACTTT. This codes for CASSLVLTGNNSPLHF.

The gene calls are TRBV7-6 and TRBJ2-3; the match to TRBD2 covers 10 bases. The CDR3 totals 15 residues. Germline-derived CDR1 and CDR2 are SGHVS and FNYEAQ. V shed 4 bases, J shed 3 bases, and the junction held 4 bases outside the gene matches. CDR3 nucleotides: TGTGCCAGCAGCTCCTGGACTAGCGGTACAGATACGCAGTATTTT. Protein sequence: CASSSWTSGTDTQYF.